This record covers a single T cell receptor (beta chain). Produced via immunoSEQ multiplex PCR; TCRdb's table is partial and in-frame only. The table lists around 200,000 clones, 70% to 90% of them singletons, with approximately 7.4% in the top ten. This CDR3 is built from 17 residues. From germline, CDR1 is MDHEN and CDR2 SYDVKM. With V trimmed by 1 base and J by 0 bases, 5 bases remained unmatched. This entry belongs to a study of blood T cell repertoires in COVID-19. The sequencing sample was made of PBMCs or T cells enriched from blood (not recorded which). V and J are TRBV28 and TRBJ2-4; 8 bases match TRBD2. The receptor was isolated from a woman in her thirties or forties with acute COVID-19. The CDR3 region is CASSLSTGGLAKNIQYF. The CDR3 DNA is TGTGCCAGCAGTTTATCTACGGGAGGGCTAGCCAAAAACATTCAGTACTTC.